The 26 T cell receptor beta chains below come from one sample, sequenced in a study of T-cell memory formation after mild COVID-19. TCRdb reprocessed the 5' RACE reads via MiXCR and lists one record per CDR3 protein. Among around 310,000 distinct CDR3 sequences listed, about 20% were seen once. What was sequenced was PBMCs or a T cell subset sorted from them (not recorded which). These receptors came from a man aged 18 to 29 who had mild COVID-19 (a few samples of this study predate the infection). Cell type and time point are not known.

This clonotype showed up just a few times. The V gene is TRBV15, the J gene TRBJ2-5; 10 positions match TRBD1. The CDR3 extends over 19 amino acids. V dropped 2 bases and J dropped 2; count of bases not matched to a gene: 14. CDR1 is LNHNV and CDR2 is YYDKDF in the germline V gene (reference sequence). CDR3 residues: CATSRQTGTGVFGQETQYF. CDR3 nucleotide sequence: TGTGCCACCAGCAGACAAACCGGGACAGGGGTTTTTGGGCAAGAGACCCAGTACTTC. Drawing the rest from reference TRBV15 and TRBJ2-5, the complete variable domain is DAMVIQNPRYQVTQFGKPVTLSCSQTLNHNVMYWYQQKSSQAPKLLFHYYDKDFNNEADTPDNFQSRRPNTSFCFLDIRSPGLGDTAMYLCATSRQTGTGVFGQETQYFGPGTRLLVL.

The chain recombines TRBV6-2 or TRBV6-3 with TRBJ1-4, with unresolved D. This CDR3 has 15 residues. From germline, CDR1 is MNHEY and CDR2 SVGEGT. V shed 2 bases and J shed 8 bases, with 15 bases lying between them. The CDR3 is CASSYPAVRAEKLFF. In DNA, the CDR3 is TGTGCCAGCAGTTACCCAGCGGTACGGGCGGAAAAACTGTTTTTT.

This clonotype was observed a handful of times. The genes are TRBV27 and TRBJ2-7; the D gene is possibly TRBD1 (5 bases). This CDR3 has 13 amino acids. CDR1 is MNHEY, CDR2 SMNVEV, per germline (reference sequence). Trimming pared 3 bases from V and 6 bases from J, leaving 12 bases between. CDR3 coding DNA: TGTGCCAGCAGTTTGGGGCCAGGTATCGAGCAGTACGTC. Protein sequence: CASSLGPGIEQYV.

The rearrangement uses TRBV29-1 and TRBJ1-2, with TRBD1 identical over 8 bases. V lost 6 bases to trimming and J lost 3 bases; unmatched junction nucleotides: 6. This CDR3 is built from 13 residues. Germline loops: CDR1 SQVTM, CDR2 ANQGSEA. The CDR3 sequence: CSVPTGADYGYTF. The DNA of the CDR3 is TGCAGCGTACCGACAGGGGCCGACTATGGCTACACCTTC.

This chain links TRBV7-9 with TRBJ1-1; D unclear. Germline V gives CDR1 SEHNR, CDR2 FQNEAQ (reference sequence). This CDR3 spans 15 amino acids. Trimming removed 5 bases at V and 5 bases at J, with 18 bases between. The CDR3 loop is CASSPQDIASTEAFF. The CDR3 DNA reads as TGTGCCAGCAGCCCCCAAGACATCGCCAGTACTGAAGCTTTCTTT.

This clonotype was seen a few times. V gene TRBV3-1 combines with J gene TRBJ1-2; D remains ambiguous. From germline, CDR1 is LGHDT and CDR2 YNNKEL (reference sequence). This CDR3 has 14 amino acids. V lost 2 bases, J lost 8 bases, and 15 bases lay in between. The CDR3 is CASSQTYEESGYTF. Here the CDR3 DNA reads TGTGCCAGCAGCCAAACTTACGAGGAGAGCGGCTACACCTTC.

The rearrangement uses TRBV11-2 and TRBJ2-1, with 8 bases matching TRBD1. CDR1 is SGHAT, CDR2 FQNNGV, per germline. The length of the CDR3 is 15 residues. Unmatched junction bases numbered 13, after V lost 6 bases and J lost 9 bases. The CDR3 here is CASSFERTGYGEQFF. DNA for the CDR3: TGTGCCAGCAGTTTCGAGCGGACAGGGTACGGTGAGCAGTTCTTC.

A few counts support this clonotype. The rearrangement links TRBV6-6 to TRBJ2-1; D not certain. V was shortened by 0 bases and J by 6 bases, with 9 bases between the two germline ends. Germline V gene lookup returns CDR1 MNHNY and CDR2 SVGAGI (reference sequence). The length of the CDR3 is 14 residues. For the CDR3, the DNA is TGTGCCAGCAGTTACTCGCTTCCGTTCAATGAGCAGTTCTTC. Translation: CASSYSLPFNEQFF.

The CDR3, as DNA: TGTGCCAGCAGACCGGGACTGCACCCAGGGGGCTTATCCGAGCAGTACTTC. Translation: CASRPGLHPGGLSEQYF. This chain uses TRBV7-2 with TRBJ2-7; 8 bases line up with TRBD1. Trimming removed 6 bases from V and 6 bases from J; junction bases left unmatched: 19. Germline values: CDR1 SGHTA, CDR2 FQGNSA. This CDR3 contains 17 residues.

This clonotype appeared a few times. The CDR3 loop reads CSACRQGRGVEQYV. The CDR3 nucleotides are TGCAGTGCCTGTCGACAGGGCAGAGGCGTTGAGCAGTACGTC. V usage is TRBV20-1 and J usage is TRBJ2-7; 7 nucleotides line up with TRBD1. Germline values: CDR1 DFQATT, CDR2 SNEGSKA (reference sequence). Trimming took 6 bases from V and 7 from J; bases not matched to a gene: 15. This CDR3 has 14 amino acids.

A few counts support this clonotype. This CDR3 reads CSAKGRSSYNEQFF. The CDR3 DNA reads as TGCAGTGCTAAAGGACGGAGCTCCTACAATGAGCAGTTCTTC. The chain joins TRBV20-1 to TRBJ2-1, with D uncertain. The CDR3 extends over 14 amino acids. The V gene's germline CDR1 is DFQATT and CDR2 SNEGSKA (reference sequence). Between the trimmed V and J ends, which lost 4 bases and 0 bases, there was a span of 10 bases.

The chain has TRBV7-8 and TRBJ1-2; D is perhaps TRBD1 (6 bases). Per germline, CDR1 SGHVS and CDR2 FQNEAQ. The V end lost 1 base, the J end lost 4 bases, and 10 bases lay between the germline ends. The CDR3 has 14 residues. Here the CDR3 reads CASSLVGGLYGYTF. The DNA of the CDR3 is TGTGCCAGCAGCTTAGTGGGGGGCCTCTATGGCTACACCTTC. The full variable domain, rest sourced from reference TRBV7-8 and TRBJ1-2, is GAGVSQSPRYKVAKRGQDVALRCDPISGHVSLFWYQQALGQGPEFLTYFQNEAQLDKSGLPSDRFFAERPEGSVSTLKIQRTQQEDSAVYLCASSLVGGLYGYTFGSGTRLTVV.

This clonotype was found a few times. The rearrangement uses TRBV11-2 and TRBJ2-1; weak D call: TRBD2 (6 bases). Trimming removed 5 bases from V and 8 bases from J, with 13 bases in between. Per germline, CDR1 SGHAT and CDR2 FQNNGV. The CDR3 has 13 amino acids. The CDR3 DNA is TGTGCCAGCAGCATGGGACTCAAACATGAGCAGTTCTTC. Protein sequence: CASSMGLKHEQFF.

This clonotype was counted only a few times. The chain carries TRBV4-3 and TRBJ2-3, with 9 nucleotides matching TRBD1. The trim removed 1 base at V and 4 bases at J, leaving 12 bases unmatched. The germline CDR1 and CDR2 sequences are LGHNA and YSLEER. CDR3 length equals 18 residues. The CDR3 DNA reads as TGCGCCAGCAGCCAAGTGCTTCGGACAGGGGATTACCCAGATACGCAGTATTTT. Encoded protein: CASSQVLRTGDYPDTQYF.

The chain has TRBV3-1 and TRBJ1-6, with D unclear. The CDR3 is made up of 19 amino acids. The ends were cut back, 0 bases at V and 4 bases at J, with 19 bases in the middle. Germline V gives CDR1 LGHDT, CDR2 YNNKEL (reference sequence). The CDR3 loop is CASSQDPRLGGIYNSPLHF. The CDR3 DNA follows: TGTGCCAGCAGCCAAGATCCCCGCCTAGGCGGGATATATAATTCACCCCTCCACTTT. Using reference TRBV3-1 and TRBJ1-6 for the parts outside the CDR3, the full variable domain is DTAVSQTPKYLVTQMGNDKSIKCEQNLGHDTMYWYKQDSKKFLKIMFSYNNKELIINETVPNRFSPKSPDKAHLNLHINSLELGDSAVYFCASSQDPRLGGIYNSPLHFGNGTRLTVT.

There are many counts of this clonotype. This chain joins TRBV7-7 and TRBJ2-5; no clear D. Germline CDR1 is SSHAT and CDR2 is FNYEAQ (reference sequence). The CDR3 is 15 residues long. Trimming took 1 base from V and 3 from J, leaving 12 bases between them. CDR3 DNA sequence: TGTGCCAGCAGCTTAGGAGTCACGCCGAAAGAGACCCAGTACTTC. This gives the protein CASSLGVTPKETQYF.

The chain uses TRBV27 and TRBJ2-7; 7 bases agree with TRBD2. This CDR3 is built from 14 residues. The V gene's germline CDR1 is MNHEY and CDR2 SMNVEV (reference sequence). After removal of 10 bases from V and 3 bases from J, the junction contained 12 bases not matched to a gene. CDR3 region: CATLWEGRRYEQYV. The CDR3 region has the DNA TGTGCCACCCTATGGGAGGGAAGACGCTACGAGCAGTACGTC.

This clonotype was recorded a few times. The V call is TRBV6-5, the J call TRBJ2-3; TRBD2 is a possible D gene (5 bases). Looked up from germline, CDR1 is MNHEY and CDR2 is SVGAGI. This CDR3 has 15 residues. V was trimmed by 0 bases and J by 2 bases, leaving 9 bases between them. DNA for the CDR3: TGTGCCAGCAGTTACTCGCAGCGGACCACAGATACGCAGTATTTT. Translating gives CASSYSQRTTDTQYF.

The gene calls are TRBV10-2 and TRBJ2-4; TRBD1 matches at 9 bases. The ends lost 8 bases at V and 9 bases at J; junction bases unmatched: 8. CDR1 WSHSY and CDR2 SAAADI come from the germline V gene. This CDR3 has 13 residues. Here the CDR3 DNA reads TGCGCCAGCGGCGACAGGGGGTGGGGCATTCAGTACTTC. Translating gives CASGDRGWGIQYF.

This clonotype was seen repeatedly, ten times or more. The chain links TRBV5-1 to TRBJ2-7; 8 bases match TRBD1. The CDR3 runs 13 residues. Germline lookup yields CDR1 SGHRS and CDR2 YFSETQ. Trimming cost V 6 bases and J 2 bases; bases outside gene matches: 4. The CDR3 loop is CASTDRGAYEQYF. CDR3 DNA sequence: TGCGCCAGCACAGACAGGGGTGCCTACGAGCAGTACTTC.

V gene TRBV9 combines with J gene TRBJ2-3, with 9 bases matching TRBD1. Germline CDR1 is SGDLS and CDR2 is YYNGEE. CDR3 length equals 15 residues. V was pared by 3 bases and J by 2 bases, with 4 bases of the junction left unmatched. CDR3 coding DNA: TGTGCCAGCAGCGCTACAGGGGGCCCCACAGATACGCAGTATTTT. Translation gives CASSATGGPTDTQYF.

This clonotype was counted a few times. The rearrangement links TRBV27 to TRBJ2-3; D call uncertain. V lost 10 bases and J lost 1, with 6 bases in between. Germline V gene sequence: CDR1 MNHEY, CDR2 SMNVEV (reference sequence). The CDR3 is made up of 11 amino acids. CDR3 residues: CATLRTDTQYF. CDR3 in DNA: TGTGCCACTTTACGCACAGATACGCAGTATTTT.

The chain couples TRBV15 to TRBJ2-5; TRBD1 aligns across 8 bases. The V gene's germline CDR1 is LNHNV and CDR2 YYDKDF (reference sequence). The CDR3 covers 15 residues. The junction had 5 bases not matched to a gene; V was cut back by 3 bases and J by 2 bases. As DNA, the CDR3 is TGTGCCACCAGCAGCAGAACAGGGGGGCAAGAGACCCAGTACTTC. It yields the protein CATSSRTGGQETQYF. The entire variable domain, with the rest obtained from reference TRBV15 and TRBJ2-5, is as follows: DAMVIQNPRYQVTQFGKPVTLSCSQTLNHNVMYWYQQKSSQAPKLLFHYYDKDFNNEADTPDNFQSRRPNTSFCFLDIRSPGLGDTAMYLCATSSRTGGQETQYFGPGTRLLVL.

The J gene is TRBJ2-1, the V gene TRBV19, with D unresolved. V was clipped by 0 bases and J by 15 bases, with 15 bases between them. Per the germline V gene, CDR1 is LNHDA and CDR2 is SQIVND (reference sequence). The CDR3 runs 13 residues. CDR3 nucleotide sequence: TGTGCCAGTAGTATAGACGGGCGACTGGAGAGGTTCTTC. Amino acid sequence: CASSIDGRLERFF.

This clonotype came up a few times. This chain connects TRBV4-1 to TRBJ2-2; 12 bases align to TRBD2. CDR1 and CDR2 from the germline V gene are MGHRA and YSYEKL. With 3 bases clipped from V and 0 bases from J, the junction kept 5 bases outside the gene matches. There are 18 residues in the CDR3. CDR3 in amino acids: CASSQQLAGGPNTGELFF. In DNA form, the CDR3 reads TGCGCCAGCAGCCAGCAACTAGCGGGGGGACCGAACACCGGGGAGCTGTTTTTT.

The rearrangement uses TRBV5-1 and TRBJ1-2; D unresolved. Germline CDR1 SGHRS, CDR2 YFSETQ. Trimming left V 4 bases short and J 2 bases short, with 18 bases between. The length of the CDR3 is 16 residues. CDR3 coding DNA: TGCGCCAGCAGCACCCCAAAGGGAGGAGGCAACTATGGCTACACCTTC. Protein product: CASSTPKGGGNYGYTF.